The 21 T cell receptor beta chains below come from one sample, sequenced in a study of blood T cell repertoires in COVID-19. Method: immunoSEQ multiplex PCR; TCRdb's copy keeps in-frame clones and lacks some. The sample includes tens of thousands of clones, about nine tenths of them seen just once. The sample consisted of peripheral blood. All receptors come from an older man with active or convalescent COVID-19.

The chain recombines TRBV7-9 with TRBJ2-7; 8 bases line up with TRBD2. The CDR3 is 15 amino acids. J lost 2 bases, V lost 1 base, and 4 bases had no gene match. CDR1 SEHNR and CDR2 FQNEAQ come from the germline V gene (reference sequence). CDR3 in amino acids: CASSLVAGGAYEQYF. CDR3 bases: TGTGCCAGCAGCTTAGTTGCGGGGGGTGCCTACGAGCAGTACTTC.

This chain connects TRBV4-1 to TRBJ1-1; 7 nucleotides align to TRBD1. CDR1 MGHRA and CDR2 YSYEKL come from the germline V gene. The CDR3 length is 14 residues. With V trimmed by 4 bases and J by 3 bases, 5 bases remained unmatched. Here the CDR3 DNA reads TGCGCCAGCAGCCCAGGGGGTCTCTACACTGAAGCTTTCTTT. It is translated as CASSPGGLYTEAFF.

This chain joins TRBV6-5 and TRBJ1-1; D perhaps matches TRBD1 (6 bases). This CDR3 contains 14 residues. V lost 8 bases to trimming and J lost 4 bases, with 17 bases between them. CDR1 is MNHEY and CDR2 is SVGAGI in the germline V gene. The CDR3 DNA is TGTGCCAGCGGAAACAGGGTAGGAGGCACTGAAGCTTTCTTT. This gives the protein CASGNRVGGTEAFF.

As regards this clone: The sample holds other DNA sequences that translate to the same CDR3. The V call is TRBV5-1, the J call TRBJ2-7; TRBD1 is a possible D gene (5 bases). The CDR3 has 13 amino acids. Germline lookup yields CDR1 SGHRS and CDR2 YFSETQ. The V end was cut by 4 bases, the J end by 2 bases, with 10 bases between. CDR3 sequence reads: CASSPDRAYEQYF. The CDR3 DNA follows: TGCGCCAGCAGCCCCGACAGAGCCTACGAGCAGTACTTC.

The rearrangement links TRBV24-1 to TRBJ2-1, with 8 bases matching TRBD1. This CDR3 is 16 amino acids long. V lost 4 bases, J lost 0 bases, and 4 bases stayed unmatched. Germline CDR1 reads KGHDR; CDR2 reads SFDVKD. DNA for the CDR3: TGTGCCACCAGTGAGTACAGGGGGAGCTCCTACAATGAGCAGTTCTTC. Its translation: CATSEYRGSSYNEQFF.

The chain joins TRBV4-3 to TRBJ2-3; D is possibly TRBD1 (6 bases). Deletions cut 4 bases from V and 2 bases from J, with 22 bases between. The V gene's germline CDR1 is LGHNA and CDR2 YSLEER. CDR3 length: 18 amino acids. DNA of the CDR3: TGCGCCAGCAGCCGCCTTGGGACCAGGGGATCTTACACAGATACGCAGTATTTT. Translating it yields CASSRLGTRGSYTDTQYF.

The CDR3 coding sequence is TGCGCCAGCGGACAGGGAGAGGAGACCCAGTACTTC. Translated: CASGQGEETQYF. The genes are TRBV10-2 and TRBJ2-5; 8 bases are a match to TRBD1. The V gene end was trimmed by 8 bases and the J gene end by 5 bases; junction bases not matched to a gene: 4. The CDR3 is 12 amino acids. Germline lookup yields CDR1 WSHSY and CDR2 SAAADI.

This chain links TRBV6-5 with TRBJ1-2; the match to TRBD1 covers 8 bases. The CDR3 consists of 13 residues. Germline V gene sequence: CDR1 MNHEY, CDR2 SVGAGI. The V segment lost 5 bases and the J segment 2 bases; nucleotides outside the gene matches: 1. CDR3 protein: CASSRQGNYGYTF. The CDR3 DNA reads TGTGCCAGCAGTCGACAGGGGAACTATGGCTACACCTTC.

CDR3 nucleotides: TGCGCCAGCAGCTACCTACCTGCGAGGGCCCGCACAGATACGCAGTATTTT. Translation gives CASSYLPARARTDTQYF. J is TRBJ2-3 and V is TRBV5-1; D is perhaps TRBD2 (5 bases). CDR1 is SGHRS and CDR2 is YFSETQ in the germline V gene. The V and J ends lost 3 bases and 1 base respectively, with 18 bases between them. The CDR3 runs 17 residues.

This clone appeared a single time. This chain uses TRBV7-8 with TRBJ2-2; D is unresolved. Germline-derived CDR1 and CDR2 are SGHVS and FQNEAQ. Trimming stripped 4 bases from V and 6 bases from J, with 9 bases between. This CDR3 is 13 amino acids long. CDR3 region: CASSSRLSGELFF. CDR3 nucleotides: TGTGCCAGCAGCTCGAGGTTATCCGGGGAGCTGTTTTTT.

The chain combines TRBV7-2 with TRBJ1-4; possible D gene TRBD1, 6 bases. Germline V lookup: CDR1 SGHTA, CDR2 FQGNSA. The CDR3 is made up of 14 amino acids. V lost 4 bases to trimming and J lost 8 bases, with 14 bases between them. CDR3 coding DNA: TGTGCCAGCAGCTCACAGGGTTGGGGGGAAAAACTGTTTTTT. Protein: CASSSQGWGEKLFF. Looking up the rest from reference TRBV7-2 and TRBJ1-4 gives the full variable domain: GAGVSQSPSNKVTEKGKDVELRCDPISGHTALYWYRQSLGQGLEFLIYFQGNSAPDKSGLPSDRFSAERTGGSVSTLTIQRTQQEDSAVYLCASSSQGWGEKLFFGSGTQLSVL.

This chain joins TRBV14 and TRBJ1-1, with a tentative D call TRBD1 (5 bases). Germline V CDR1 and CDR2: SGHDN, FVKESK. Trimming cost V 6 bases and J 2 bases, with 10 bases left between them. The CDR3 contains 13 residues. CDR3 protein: CASSLGPNTEAFF. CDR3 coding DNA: TGTGCCAGCAGTCTGGGGCCTAACACTGAAGCTTTCTTT.

The CDR3: CASSSQGYTEAFF. CDR3 bases: TGCGCCAGCAGCTCGCAGGGGTACACTGAAGCTTTCTTT. J is TRBJ1-1 and V is TRBV5-1; D is possibly TRBD1 (6 bases). This CDR3 comprises 13 residues. V was cut by 3 bases and J by 3 bases, with 9 bases left in between. CDR1 SGHRS and CDR2 YFSETQ come from the germline V gene.

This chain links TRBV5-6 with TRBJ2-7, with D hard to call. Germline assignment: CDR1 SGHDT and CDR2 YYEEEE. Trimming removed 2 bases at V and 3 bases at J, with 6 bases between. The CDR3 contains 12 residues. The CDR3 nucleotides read TGTGCCAGCAGCTTTGGCAACTACGAGCAGTACTTC. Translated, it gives CASSFGNYEQYF.

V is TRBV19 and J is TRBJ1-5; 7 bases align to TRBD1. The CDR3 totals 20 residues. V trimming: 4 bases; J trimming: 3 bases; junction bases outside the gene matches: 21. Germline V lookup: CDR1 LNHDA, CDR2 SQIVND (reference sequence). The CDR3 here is CASSTTPLTWEGGLNQPQHF. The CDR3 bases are TGTGCCAGTAGTACCACTCCCCTGACCTGGGAAGGGGGCCTCAATCAGCCCCAGCATTTT.

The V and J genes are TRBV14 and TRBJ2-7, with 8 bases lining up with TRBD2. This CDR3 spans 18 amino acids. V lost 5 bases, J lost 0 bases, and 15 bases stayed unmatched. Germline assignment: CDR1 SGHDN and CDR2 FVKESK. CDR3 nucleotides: TGTGCCAGCAGCTCGATTCGTAGCGGGGTTATCAGCTCCTACGAGCAGTACTTC. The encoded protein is CASSSIRSGVISSYEQYF.

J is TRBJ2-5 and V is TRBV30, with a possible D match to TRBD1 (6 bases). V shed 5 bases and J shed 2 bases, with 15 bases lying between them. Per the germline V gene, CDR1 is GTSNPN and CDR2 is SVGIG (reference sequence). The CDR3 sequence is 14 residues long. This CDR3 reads CAWQEQGPQETQYF. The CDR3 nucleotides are TGTGCCTGGCAAGAACAGGGCCCACAAGAGACCCAGTACTTC.

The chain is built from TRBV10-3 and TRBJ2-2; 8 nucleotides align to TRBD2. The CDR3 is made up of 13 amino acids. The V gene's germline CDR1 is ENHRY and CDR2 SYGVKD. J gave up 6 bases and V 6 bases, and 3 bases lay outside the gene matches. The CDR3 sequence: CAISPGGAGELFF. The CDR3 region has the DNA TGTGCCATCAGCCCCGGGGGGGCCGGGGAGCTGTTTTTT.

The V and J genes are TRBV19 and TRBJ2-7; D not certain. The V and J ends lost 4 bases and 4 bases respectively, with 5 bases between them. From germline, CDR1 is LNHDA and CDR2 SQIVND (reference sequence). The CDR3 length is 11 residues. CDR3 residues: CASSTNYEQYF. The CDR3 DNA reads TGTGCCAGTAGTACAAATTACGAGCAGTACTTC.

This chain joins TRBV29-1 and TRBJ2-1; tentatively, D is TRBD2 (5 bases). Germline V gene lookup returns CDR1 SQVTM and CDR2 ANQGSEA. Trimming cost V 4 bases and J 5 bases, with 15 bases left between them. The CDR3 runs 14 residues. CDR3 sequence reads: CSVVLWRANNEQFF. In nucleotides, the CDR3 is TGCAGCGTTGTCCTCTGGCGGGCAAACAATGAGCAGTTCTTC.

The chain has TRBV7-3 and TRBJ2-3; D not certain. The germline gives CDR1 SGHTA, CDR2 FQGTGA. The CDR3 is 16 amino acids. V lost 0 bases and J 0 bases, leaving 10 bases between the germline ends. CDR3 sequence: CASSLTYSKSTDTQYF. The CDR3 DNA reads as TGTGCCAGCAGCTTAACGTACAGCAAAAGCACAGATACGCAGTATTTT. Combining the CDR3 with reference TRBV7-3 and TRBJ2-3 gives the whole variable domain GAGVSQTPSNKVTEKGKYVELRCDPISGHTALYWYRQSLGQGPEFLIYFQGTGAADDSGLPNDRFFAVRPEGSVSTLKIQRTERGDSAVYLCASSLTYSKSTDTQYFGPGTRLTVL.